The sequence of this T cell receptor beta chain was determined in a study of cytomegalovirus exposure and HLA in healthy donors. Turning to this clone: The antigen is undetermined.

The length of the CDR3 is 15 residues. Per germline, CDR1 LNHDA and CDR2 SQIVND (reference sequence). The V segment lost 4 bases and the J segment 6 bases; nucleotides outside the gene matches: 7. The PCR was carried out with 60 Vbeta primers and 13 Jbeta primers. The data were produced by immunoSEQ multiplex PCR, yet TCRdb's version contains in-frame clones alone and is incomplete. Among 150,000 to 200,000 clones listed, over 60% were seen once. Findings of the study overall: Cytomegalovirus association was assigned to over 150 TCR beta chains.

The TCR was taken from a woman aged 40 to 49 in good health and CMV-seronegative. This chain connects TRBV19 to TRBJ2-5; 11 bases fit TRBD2. Sequencing used PBMCs. CDR3 in amino acids: CASSSVAGGPQTQYF. The CDR3 DNA follows: TGTGCCAGTAGTAGTGTAGCGGGAGGGCCCCAGACCCAGTACTTC.